This T cell receptor beta chain was obtained from a study of control samples from healthy donors and cancer patients (dated by TCRdb to the early 2020s). Points on this clone: Its antigen is not yet known.

Library preparation was by the immunoSEQ multiplex PCR assay. This is the immuneACCESS table as TCRdb keeps it, with only in-frame sequences that have V and J called. A part of the clones is gone; compared with another copy, unresolved V genes explain less than half, and the rest is unexplained. For this sample, the table gives roughly 190,000 clones. Together, the top ten hold about 2.2% of the sample. The sequencing sample was made of blood. The TCR was taken from a woman aged 25 to 45 in good health.

The CDR3 amino acid sequence is: CASSRQNTEAFF. The nucleotide sequence reads as follows: TGCGCCAGCAGTCGACAGAACACTGAAGCTTTCTTT. Recombination joined TRBV10-1 with TRBJ1-1; no D gene is confidently identified. CDR1 and CDR2 (WNHNN, SYGVQD) derive from the germline V gene (reference sequence). The CDR3 holds 12 amino acids from the cysteine to the phenylalanine. The kept DNA is CDR3 alone, 36 bases in frame from the first base. Trimming takes 5 bases from V and 1 base from J, and the germline ends sit 5 bases apart.